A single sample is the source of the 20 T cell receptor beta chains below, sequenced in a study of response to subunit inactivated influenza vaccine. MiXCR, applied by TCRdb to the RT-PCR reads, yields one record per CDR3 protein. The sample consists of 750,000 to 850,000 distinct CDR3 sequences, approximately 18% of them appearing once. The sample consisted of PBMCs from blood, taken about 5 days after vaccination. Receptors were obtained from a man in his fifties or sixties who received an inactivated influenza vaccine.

CDR3 nucleotides: TGCGCCAGCAGCCAAGATTTGAGGGGCTTTGAAAAACTGTTTTTT. Encoded protein: CASSQDLRGFEKLFF. This chain joins TRBV4-3 and TRBJ1-4, with a tentative D call TRBD1 (5 bases). The V end lost 0 bases, the J end lost 7 bases, and 12 bases lay between the germline ends. Germline CDR1 LGHNA, CDR2 YSLEER. The CDR3 is 15 amino acids.

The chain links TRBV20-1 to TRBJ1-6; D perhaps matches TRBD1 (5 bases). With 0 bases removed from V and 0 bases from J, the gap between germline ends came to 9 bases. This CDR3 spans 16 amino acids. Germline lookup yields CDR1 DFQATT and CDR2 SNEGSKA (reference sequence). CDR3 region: CSARESGFSYNSPLHF. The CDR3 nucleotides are TGCAGTGCTAGAGAGTCAGGGTTCTCCTATAATTCACCCCTCCACTTT.

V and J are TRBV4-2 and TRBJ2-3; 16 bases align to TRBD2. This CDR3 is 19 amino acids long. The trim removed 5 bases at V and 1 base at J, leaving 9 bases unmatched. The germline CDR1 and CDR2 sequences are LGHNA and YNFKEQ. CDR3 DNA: TGTGCCAGCAGCGGTTCTGGGACTAGCGGGGGGGCCGGCACAGATACGCAGTATTTT. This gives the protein CASSGSGTSGGAGTDTQYF.

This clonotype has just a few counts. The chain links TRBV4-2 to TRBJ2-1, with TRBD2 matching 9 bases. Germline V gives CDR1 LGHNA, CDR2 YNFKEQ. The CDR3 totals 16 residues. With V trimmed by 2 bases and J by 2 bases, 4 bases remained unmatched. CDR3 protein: CASSQPGLATYNEQFF. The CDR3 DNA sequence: TGTGCCAGCAGCCAACCCGGACTAGCGACCTACAATGAGCAGTTCTTC.

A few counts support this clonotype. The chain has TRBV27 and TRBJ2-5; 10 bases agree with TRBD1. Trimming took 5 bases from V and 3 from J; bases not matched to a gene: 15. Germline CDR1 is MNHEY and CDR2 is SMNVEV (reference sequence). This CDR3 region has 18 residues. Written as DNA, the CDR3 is TGTGCCAGCAGTCCCAAGGCCGGCCCAGGACAGGGGGAAGAGACCCAGTACTTC. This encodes CASSPKAGPGQGEETQYF.

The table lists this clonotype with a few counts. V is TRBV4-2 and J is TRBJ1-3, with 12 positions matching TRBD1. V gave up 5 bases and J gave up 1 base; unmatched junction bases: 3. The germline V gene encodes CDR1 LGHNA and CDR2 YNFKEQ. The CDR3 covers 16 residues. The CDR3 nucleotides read TGTGCCAGCAGCGAGGGACAGGGGGCGTCTGGAAACACCATATATTTT. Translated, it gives CASSEGQGASGNTIYF.

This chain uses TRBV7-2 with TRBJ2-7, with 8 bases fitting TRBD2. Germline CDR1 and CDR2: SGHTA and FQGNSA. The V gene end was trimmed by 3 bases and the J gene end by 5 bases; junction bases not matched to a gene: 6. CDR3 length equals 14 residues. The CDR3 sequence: CASSFVGRGHEQYF. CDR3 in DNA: TGTGCCAGCAGCTTCGTCGGGAGGGGCCACGAGCAGTACTTC.

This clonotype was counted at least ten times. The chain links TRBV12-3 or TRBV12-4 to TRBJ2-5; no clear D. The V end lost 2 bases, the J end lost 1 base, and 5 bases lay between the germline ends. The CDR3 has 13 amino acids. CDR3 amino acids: CASSLYRQETQYF. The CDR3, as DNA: TGTGCCAGCAGTTTATATCGCCAAGAGACCCAGTACTTC.

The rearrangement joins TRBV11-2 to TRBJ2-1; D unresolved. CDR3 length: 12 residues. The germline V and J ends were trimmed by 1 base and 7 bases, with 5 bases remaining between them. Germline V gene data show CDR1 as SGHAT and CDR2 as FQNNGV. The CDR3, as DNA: TGTGCCAGCAGCTTAGTTACAAATGAGCAGTTCTTC. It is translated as CASSLVTNEQFF.

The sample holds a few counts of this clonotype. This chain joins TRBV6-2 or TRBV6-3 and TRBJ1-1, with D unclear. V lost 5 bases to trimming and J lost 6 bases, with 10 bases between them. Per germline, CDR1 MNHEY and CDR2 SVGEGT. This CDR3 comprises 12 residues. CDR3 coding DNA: TGTGCCAGCAGTCGGGAGTCTTCTGAAGCTTTCTTT. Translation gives CASSRESSEAFF.

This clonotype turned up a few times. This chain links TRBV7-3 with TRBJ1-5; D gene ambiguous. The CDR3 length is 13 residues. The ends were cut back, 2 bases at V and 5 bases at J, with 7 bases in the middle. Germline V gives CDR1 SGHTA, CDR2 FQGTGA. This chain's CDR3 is CASSLDHYQPQHF. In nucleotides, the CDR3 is TGTGCCAGCAGCTTAGACCATTATCAGCCCCAGCATTTT.

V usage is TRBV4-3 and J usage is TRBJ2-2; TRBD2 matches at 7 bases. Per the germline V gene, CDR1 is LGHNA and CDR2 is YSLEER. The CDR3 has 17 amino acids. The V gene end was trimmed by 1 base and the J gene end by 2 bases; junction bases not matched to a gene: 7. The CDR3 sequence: CASSQVGLADNTGELFF. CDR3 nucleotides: TGCGCCAGCAGCCAAGTGGGGCTAGCGGATAACACCGGGGAGCTGTTTTTT.

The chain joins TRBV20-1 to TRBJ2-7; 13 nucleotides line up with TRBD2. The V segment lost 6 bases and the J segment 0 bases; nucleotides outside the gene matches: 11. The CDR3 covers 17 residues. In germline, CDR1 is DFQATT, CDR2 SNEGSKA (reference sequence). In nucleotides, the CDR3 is TGCAGTGCCCGGCGGACTAGCGGGGGAAAAGTCTCCTACGAGCAGTACTTC. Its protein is CSARRTSGGKVSYEQYF.

The CDR3 loop is CSARDGGTGKQPQHF. The CDR3 DNA is TGCAGTGCTAGAGATGGGGGGACAGGGAAACAGCCCCAGCATTTT. The rearrangement links TRBV20-1 to TRBJ1-5, with 9 bases matching TRBD1. The CDR3 runs to 15 residues. Looked up from germline, CDR1 is DFQATT and CDR2 is SNEGSKA (reference sequence). J was trimmed by 7 bases and V by 0 bases; bases with no gene match: 7.

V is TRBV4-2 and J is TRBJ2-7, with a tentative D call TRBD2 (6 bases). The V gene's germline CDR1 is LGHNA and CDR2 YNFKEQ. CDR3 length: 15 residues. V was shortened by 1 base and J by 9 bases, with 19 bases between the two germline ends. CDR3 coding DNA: TGTGCCAGCAGCCAAGGTGTGGACTACCTTTTAGGGCAGTACTTC. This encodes CASSQGVDYLLGQYF.

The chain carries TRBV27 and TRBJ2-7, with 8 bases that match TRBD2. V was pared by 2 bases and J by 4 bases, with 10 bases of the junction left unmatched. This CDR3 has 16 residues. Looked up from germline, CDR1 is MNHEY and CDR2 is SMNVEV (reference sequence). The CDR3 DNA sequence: TGTGCCAGCAGTTTAACCCCTGGTCTAGCGGGTTACGAGCAGTACTTC. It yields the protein CASSLTPGLAGYEQYF.

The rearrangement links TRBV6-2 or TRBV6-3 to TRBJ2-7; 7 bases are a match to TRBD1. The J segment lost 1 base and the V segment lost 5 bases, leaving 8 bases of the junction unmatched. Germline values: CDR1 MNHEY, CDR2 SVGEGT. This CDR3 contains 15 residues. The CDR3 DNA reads TGTGCCAGCAGTAAACCTCGACAGGGTTCCTACGAGCAGTACTTC. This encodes CASSKPRQGSYEQYF.

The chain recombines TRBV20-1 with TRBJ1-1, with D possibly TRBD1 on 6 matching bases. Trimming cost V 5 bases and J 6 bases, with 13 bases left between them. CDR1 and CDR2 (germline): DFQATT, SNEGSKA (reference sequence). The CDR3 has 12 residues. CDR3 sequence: CSAQGRGPEAFF. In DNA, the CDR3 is TGCAGTGCTCAGGGGCGGGGGCCTGAAGCTTTCTTT.

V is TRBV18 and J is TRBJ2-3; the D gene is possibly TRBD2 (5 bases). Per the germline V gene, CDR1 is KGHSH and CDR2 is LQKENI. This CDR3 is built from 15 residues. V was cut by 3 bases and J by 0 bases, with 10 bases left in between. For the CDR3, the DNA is TGTGCCAGCTCACCGTGGGCGGGCAGCACAGATACGCAGTATTTT. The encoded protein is CASSPWAGSTDTQYF.

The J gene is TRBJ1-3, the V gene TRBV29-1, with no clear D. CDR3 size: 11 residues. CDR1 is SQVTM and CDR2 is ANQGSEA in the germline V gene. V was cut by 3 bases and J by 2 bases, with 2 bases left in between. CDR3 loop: CSVEAGNTIYF. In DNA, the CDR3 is TGCAGCGTTGAGGCTGGAAACACCATATATTTT.